The 26 T cell receptor beta chains reported below all come from one sample, sequenced in a study of cytomegalovirus exposure and HLA in healthy donors (dated by TCRdb to 2017 to 2019). Libraries were prepared through the immunoSEQ multiplex PCR assay. For the multiplex PCR, a mixture combining 60 forward primers for TCR Vbeta segments and 13 reverse primers for TCR Jbeta segments was used. Sourced from immuneACCESS, this table was stored by TCRdb with only in-frame sequences that have V and J called. A share of the clones is absent; for the studies checked, an unresolved V gene accounts for under half, and the remainder has no known explanation. This sample gives approximately 150,000 clones in total; over 60% of them show up just once. 1.5% to 2% of the sample rests with the top ten. Source material: PBMCs. The source of these receptors is a woman aged 40-49 years in good health and CMV-seronegative.

This chain links TRBV5-6 with TRBJ2-1; D is possibly TRBD2 (6 bases). The CDR3 spans 16 residues. Trimming stripped 1 base from V and 9 bases from J, with 20 bases between. Germline-derived CDR1 and CDR2 are SGHDT and YYEEEE. The CDR3 loop reads CASSLLLGGASGEQFF. CDR3 coding DNA: TGTGCCAGCAGCTTGCTCCTGGGCGGGGCCTCGGGTGAGCAGTTCTTC.

The chain has TRBV5-1 and TRBJ2-5; no firm D call. V lost 0 bases to trimming and J lost 1 base, with 7 bases between them. The length of the CDR3 is 14 residues. The germline V gene has CDR1 SGHRS and CDR2 YFSETQ. The DNA of the CDR3 is TGCGCCAGCAGCTTGGCCGGAGTCCAAGAGACCCAGTACTTC. Encoded protein: CASSLAGVQETQYF.

The chain employs TRBV5-1 and TRBJ1-2, with D perhaps matching TRBD1 (6 bases). Trimming took 0 bases from V and 8 from J, leaving 14 bases between them. The CDR3 consists of 14 residues. Germline CDR1 is SGHRS and CDR2 is YFSETQ. For the CDR3, the DNA is TGCGCCAGCAGCTTGGCCCCTGGGGGGGGCGGCTACACCTTC. Protein: CASSLAPGGGGYTF.

The chain employs TRBV29-1 and TRBJ1-6, with TRBD1 identical over 7 bases. The CDR3 is 19 amino acids. From germline, CDR1 is SQVTM and CDR2 ANQGSEA. Trimming at V came to 3 bases and at J to 5 bases, leaving 19 bases not matched to a gene. CDR3 coding DNA: TGCAGCGTTGACTTTAAGCGTGGGGCCCGACAGGGAAATAATTCACCCCTCCACTTT. Protein: CSVDFKRGARQGNNSPLHF.

The rearrangement joins TRBV5-1 to TRBJ2-1; TRBD2 matches at 7 bases. V lost 6 bases and J lost 4; bases outside the gene matches: 10. Germline CDR1 SGHRS, CDR2 YFSETQ. CDR3 size: 15 residues. CDR3 sequence (DNA): TGCGCCAGCACACCGCCAAGCGGGGCTTACAATGAGCAGTTCTTC. This encodes CASTPPSGAYNEQFF.

The chain uses TRBV5-1 and TRBJ1-6; TRBD1 might be the D (5 bases). The CDR3 sequence is 16 residues long. Trimming cost V 0 bases and J 10 bases, with 17 bases left between them. The germline V gene has CDR1 SGHRS and CDR2 YFSETQ. The CDR3 DNA reads TGCGCCAGCAGCTTGGGGATAGTAGGGGCGGGATCACCCCTCCACTTT. Amino acid sequence: CASSLGIVGAGSPLHF. The full variable domain, in which reference TRBV5-1 and TRBJ1-6 provide the parts outside the CDR3, is KAGVTQTPRYLIKTRGQQVTLSCSPISGHRSVSWYQQTPGQGLQFLFEYFSETQRNKGNFPGRFSGRQFSNSRSEMNVSTLELGDSALYLCASSLGIVGAGSPLHFGNGTRLTVT.

The V and J genes are TRBV19 and TRBJ2-7; 7 bases are shared with TRBD2. The J segment lost 3 bases and the V segment lost 5 bases, leaving 13 bases of the junction unmatched. The CDR3 has 16 amino acids. Germline V gene sequence: CDR1 LNHDA, CDR2 SQIVND (reference sequence). CDR3 coding DNA: TGTGCCAGTAGTTTCAGCCCTAGCGGAGAGGACTACGAGCAGTACTTC. Residues: CASSFSPSGEDYEQYF.

This sequence joins TRBV9 and TRBJ1-2, with TRBD1 identical over 8 bases. CDR3 length: 14 amino acids. Germline V gene sequence: CDR1 SGDLS, CDR2 YYNGEE. Trimming took 3 bases from V and 11 from J; bases not matched to a gene: 12. CDR3 protein: CASSATGTGYRYTF. CDR3 in DNA: TGTGCCAGCAGCGCAACCGGGACAGGTTATCGATACACCTTC.

The chain joins TRBV19 to TRBJ1-1; 7 bases fit TRBD1. Germline-derived CDR1 and CDR2 are LNHDA and SQIVND (reference sequence). CDR3 size: 17 residues. V was pared by 6 bases and J by 0 bases, with 13 bases of the junction left unmatched. CDR3 sequence: CASRPGLNRGLNTEAFF. CDR3 nucleotide sequence: TGTGCCAGTAGACCTGGGTTAAACAGGGGTTTGAACACTGAAGCTTTCTTT.

This clone was seen once. The chain recombines TRBV2 with TRBJ1-5, with 8 bases aligning to TRBD1. CDR1 SNHLY and CDR2 FYNNEI come from the germline V gene. Trimming took 5 bases from V and 8 from J; bases not matched to a gene: 14. The CDR3 totals 16 residues. The CDR3 spells CASSPPGQVNQKPQHF. In DNA, the CDR3 is TGTGCCAGCAGTCCACCGGGACAGGTAAATCAAAAGCCCCAGCATTTT.

This clone came up once. The chain combines TRBV5-6 with TRBJ2-1, with TRBD2 identical over 13 bases. Trimming took 6 bases from V and 7 from J; bases not matched to a gene: 10. This CDR3 is 16 amino acids long. The germline V gene has CDR1 SGHDT and CDR2 YYEEEE. The chain's CDR3 is CASNPIGTSGANEQFF. The CDR3 nucleotides read TGTGCCAGCAACCCTATCGGGACTAGCGGGGCGAATGAGCAGTTCTTC.

The J gene is TRBJ2-2, the V gene TRBV7-9; D is perhaps TRBD2 (5 bases). The CDR3 length is 12 residues. The germline V and J ends were trimmed by 1 base and 11 bases, with 8 bases remaining between them. Germline V gene lookup returns CDR1 SEHNR and CDR2 FQNEAQ (reference sequence). In DNA form, the CDR3 reads TGTGCCAGCAGCTTAGGAAGCGGAGAGCTGTTTTTT. Protein sequence: CASSLGSGELFF.

The genes are TRBV19 and TRBJ2-1; 10 bases line up with TRBD2. V was pared by 4 bases and J by 5 bases, with 11 bases of the junction left unmatched. The CDR3 extends over 17 amino acids. The germline gives CDR1 LNHDA, CDR2 SQIVND (reference sequence). CDR3 sequence: CASSTGAGLAADNEQFF. The CDR3 coding sequence is TGTGCCAGTAGTACAGGGGCTGGACTAGCGGCTGACAATGAGCAGTTCTTC.

The chain combines TRBV28 with TRBJ1-4, with 7 bases matching TRBD1. In germline, CDR1 is MDHEN, CDR2 SYDVKM. V shed 6 bases, J shed 4 bases, and the junction held 5 bases outside the gene matches. This CDR3 spans 14 amino acids. The CDR3 sequence: CASRPTGVNEKLFF. The CDR3 bases are TGTGCCAGCAGACCCACAGGGGTTAATGAAAAACTGTTTTTT.

This clone was seen more than once but under ten times. The V and J genes are TRBV18 and TRBJ1-1; 12 bases are shared with TRBD1. This CDR3 region has 16 residues. Germline V gene data show CDR1 as KGHSH and CDR2 as LQKENI. The junction had 11 bases not matched to a gene; V was cut back by 7 bases and J by 5 bases. CDR3 in amino acids: CASFRGTGGLGTEAFF. The CDR3 DNA reads as TGTGCCAGCTTCCGTGGGACAGGGGGCCTGGGGACTGAAGCTTTCTTT.

This sequence joins TRBV10-1 and TRBJ1-1; D call uncertain. Per germline, CDR1 WNHNN and CDR2 SYGVQD (reference sequence). V dropped 8 bases and J dropped 0 bases, with 16 bases sitting between them. The CDR3 extends over 15 amino acids. As DNA, the CDR3 is TGCGCCAGCGCCAGAGACGGAGGCATGAACACTGAAGCTTTCTTT. Translating gives CASARDGGMNTEAFF.

Note on this clone: At the DNA level, this CDR3 is encoded by other sequences in the same sample as well. The chain recombines TRBV5-1 with TRBJ1-3; D is possibly TRBD1 (6 bases). The germline V gene has CDR1 SGHRS and CDR2 YFSETQ. This CDR3 region has 15 residues. Trimming cost V 3 bases and J 4 bases, with 14 bases left between them. CDR3 DNA sequence: TGCGCCAGCAGCTCAGGACAGTTCTCAGGAAACACCATATATTTT. Amino acid sequence: CASSSGQFSGNTIYF.

The rearrangement links TRBV5-1 to TRBJ1-2; D is undetermined. The CDR3 covers 13 residues. In germline, CDR1 is SGHRS, CDR2 YFSETQ. Trimming stripped 5 bases from V and 4 bases from J, with 12 bases between. CDR3 sequence: CASRPADGYGYTF. As DNA, the CDR3 is TGCGCCAGCAGACCTGCAGATGGCTATGGCTACACCTTC.

This chain uses TRBV9 with TRBJ2-3; D gene unclear. The CDR3 has 14 amino acids. V was pared by 0 bases and J by 2 bases, with 7 bases between. Germline V gene lookup returns CDR1 SGDLS and CDR2 YYNGEE. The CDR3 DNA reads TGTGCCAGCAGCGTAGGCCAGATCACAGATACGCAGTATTTT. This encodes CASSVGQITDTQYF. The variable domain in full, completed from reference TRBV9 and TRBJ2-3, reads DSGVTQTPKHLITATGQRVTLRCSPRSGDLSVYWYQQSLDQGLQFLIQYYNGEERAKGNILERFSAQQFPDLHSELNLSSLELGDSALYFCASSVGQITDTQYFGPGTRLTVL.

The V gene is TRBV6-5, the J gene TRBJ1-1; D may be TRBD1 (5 bases). The CDR3 is 14 residues long. V was trimmed by 6 bases and J by 1 base, leaving 12 bases between them. CDR1 and CDR2 (germline): MNHEY, SVGAGI. Written as DNA, the CDR3 is TGTGCCAGCAGCCGAACAGGTGAGAACACTGAAGCTTTCTTT. The encoded protein is CASSRTGENTEAFF.

The chain links TRBV28 to TRBJ1-5; no clear D. The V end was cut by 5 bases, the J end by 0 bases, with 17 bases between. The CDR3 has 17 amino acids. The germline V gene has CDR1 MDHEN and CDR2 SYDVKM. The CDR3 loop is CASSHPRREYSNQPQHF. The CDR3 DNA reads as TGTGCCAGCAGTCACCCAAGGAGGGAGTATAGCAATCAGCCCCAGCATTTT.

This clone was observed a few times. The chain recombines TRBV7-2 with TRBJ2-5, with D unresolved. Trimming stripped 4 bases from V and 3 bases from J, with 3 bases between. Germline V lookup: CDR1 SGHTA, CDR2 FQGNSA. The CDR3 has 11 amino acids. The CDR3 sequence is CASSSEETQYF. The CDR3 region has the DNA TGTGCCAGCAGCTCTGAAGAGACCCAGTACTTC.

In this sample, this clone turned up a few times. The rearrangement uses TRBV5-1 and TRBJ2-1; 9 nucleotides line up with TRBD1. The CDR3 is 16 residues long. Germline V lookup: CDR1 SGHRS, CDR2 YFSETQ. The V and J ends lost 2 bases and 4 bases, in that order; junction bases with no gene match: 7. The CDR3 sequence: CASSFTGGRGYNEQFF. As DNA, the CDR3 is TGCGCCAGCAGCTTCACAGGGGGCCGGGGTTACAATGAGCAGTTCTTC.

The rearrangement joins TRBV18 to TRBJ2-2; D not certain. Per germline, CDR1 KGHSH and CDR2 LQKENI. V was pared by 3 bases and J by 3 bases, with 11 bases between. The CDR3 is made up of 15 amino acids. The CDR3 reads CASSPPVADTGELFF. The CDR3 coding sequence is TGTGCCAGCTCACCGCCCGTCGCGGACACCGGGGAGCTGTTTTTT. Filled out from reference TRBV18 and TRBJ2-2, the complete variable domain reads NAGVMQNPRHLVRRRGQEARLRCSPMKGHSHVYWYRQLPEEGLKFMVYLQKENIIDESGMPKERFSAEFPKEGPSILRIQQVVRGDSAAYFCASSPPVADTGELFFGEGSRLTVL.

The rearrangement uses TRBV6-4 and TRBJ2-1; 9 bases line up with TRBD2. The CDR3 is made up of 18 amino acids. Germline loops: CDR1 MRHNA, CDR2 SNTAGT. J gave up 5 bases and V 4 bases, and 15 bases lay outside the gene matches. CDR3 nucleotides: TGTGCCAGCAGTGTTTCCGAGACCCTAGCGGGGTACGACAATGAGCAGTTCTTC. It encodes CASSVSETLAGYDNEQFF.

The genes are TRBV7-9 and TRBJ2-7; D remains unclear. Between the trimmed V and J ends, which lost 3 bases and 2 bases, there was a span of 14 bases. Germline values: CDR1 SEHNR, CDR2 FQNEAQ (reference sequence). The CDR3 covers 15 residues. The CDR3 loop reads CASSFITGLAYEQYF. The CDR3 coding sequence is TGTGCCAGCAGCTTCATAACCGGGTTAGCCTACGAGCAGTACTTC.